This T cell receptor beta chain stems from a study of T cells in Graves' hyperthyroidism and ophthalmopathy. This clonotype was recorded many times. CDR1 is SGHNT and CDR2 is YYREEE in the germline V gene (reference sequence). The germline V and J ends were trimmed by 0 bases and 4 bases, with 7 bases remaining between them. The CDR3 loop spans 13 amino acids. From RNA transcripts, TCR beta CDR3 regions were amplified. RT-PCR in the first round (using the HTBI primer set) targeted the TCR CDR3. TCRdb redid the calling of the multiplex PCR reads with MiXCR, one entry per CDR3 protein. The data contain nearly 600,000 distinct CDR3 sequences, around 13% of them singletons.

The receptor's source is a woman aged 25 to 39 with Graves' hyperthyroidism that later progressed to Graves' ophthalmopathy. The chain links TRBV5-4 to TRBJ1-1; D ambiguous. The specimen was blood. DNA for the CDR3: TGTGCCAGCAGCTTGGAGGCGAGCACTGAAGCTTTCTTT. It encodes CASSLEASTEAFF.